One and the same sample provided the 27 T cell receptor beta chains below, sequenced in a study of regulatory T cells in long-lasting Graves disease. Stated time point: newly diagnosed GD, antithyroid drugs for less than 3 months. TCR sequences were obtained from RNA taken from PBMCs. For TCR beta, libraries came from iRepertoire HTBI primers and Arm-PCR of CDR3 regions. TCRdb re-derived calls from the multiplex PCR reads in MiXCR, one entry per CDR3 protein. In the table there are around 250,000 distinct CDR3 sequences, 20% of which are singletons. The starting material was peripheral blood mononuclear cells (PBMCs), obtained at new diagnosis, from a patient treated with antithyroid drugs. The receptors stem from a female donor with Graves disease.

With respect to this clonotype: This likely stems from a read error, as it lies one base from a far larger clone. The rearrangement joins TRBV7-2 to TRBJ1-1; maybe TRBD1 (5 bases). Germline V lookup: CDR1 SGHTA, CDR2 FQGNSA. The V gene lost 3 bases and the J gene lost 8 bases, with 7 bases spanning the gap. CDR3 length: 11 amino acids. The DNA for the CDR3 is TGTGCCAGCAGCTTGCGACAGGAAGCTTTCTTT. It translates to CASSLRQEAFF. Combining the CDR3 with reference TRBV7-2 and TRBJ1-1 gives the whole variable domain GAGVSQSPSNKVTEKGKDVELRCDPISGHTALYWYRQSLGQGLEFLIYFQGNSAPDKSGLPSDRFSAERTGGSVSTLTIQRTQQEDSAVYLCASSLRQEAFFGQGTRLTVV.

This clonotype was detected ten times or more. The chain uses TRBV12-3 or TRBV12-4 and TRBJ2-2; D gene unclear. Trimming removed 6 bases at V and 5 bases at J, with 7 bases between. This CDR3 is 12 amino acids long. CDR3 amino acids: CASSRGTGELFF. The DNA for the CDR3 is TGTGCCAGCAGCCGCGGTACCGGGGAGCTGTTTTTT.

The chain combines TRBV2 with TRBJ2-2; 13 bases map to TRBD2. Germline CDR1 is SNHLY and CDR2 is FYNNEI. CDR3 length: 18 residues. V dropped 6 bases and J dropped 1; count of bases not matched to a gene: 8. The CDR3 here is CASSLGLAGVVNTGELFF. The CDR3 nucleotides are TGTGCCAGCAGCCTAGGACTAGCGGGAGTCGTGAACACCGGGGAGCTGTTTTTT. Complete variable domain (other parts from reference TRBV2 and TRBJ2-2): EPEVTQTPSHQVTQMGQEVILRCVPISNHLYFYWYRQILGQKVEFLVSFYNNEISEKSEIFDDQFSVERPDGSNFTLKIRSTKLEDSAMYFCASSLGLAGVVNTGELFFGEGSRLTVL.

This chain joins TRBV29-1 and TRBJ2-5; no firm D call. The CDR3 consists of 11 residues. Germline lookup yields CDR1 SQVTM and CDR2 ANQGSEA. V lost 7 bases to trimming and J lost 4 bases, with 10 bases between them. CDR3 residues: CSAGEGETQYF. The CDR3, as DNA: TGCAGCGCCGGCGAAGGAGAGACCCAGTACTTC.

On this clonotype: A read error may account for a junction end that differs from germline. V gene TRBV20-1 combines with J gene TRBJ2-7; D call uncertain. CDR3 length: 13 amino acids. CDR1 and CDR2 (germline): DFQATT, SNEGSKA (reference sequence). The CDR3 sequence is CSASESRYYEQCF. The CDR3 coding sequence is TGCAGTGCATCGGAGAGTCGTTATTACGAGCAGTGCTTC.

Turning to this clonotype: With a much larger clone just one base away, this may be a read error. The rearrangement uses TRBV7-9 and TRBJ2-2; the D is unclear. Germline CDR1 is SEHNR and CDR2 is FQNEAQ (reference sequence). The CDR3 is 14 residues long. The V end was cut by 4 bases, the J end by 0 bases, with 6 bases between. CDR3 in amino acids: CASSCTANTGELFF. The CDR3 coding sequence is TGTGCCAGCAGCTGCACAGCGAACACCGGGGAGCTGTTTTTT.

This clonotype appeared many times. CDR3 region: CSARDGTSGGPEQYF. CDR3 bases: TGCAGTGCTAGAGATGGGACTAGCGGGGGGCCCGAGCAGTACTTC. V is TRBV20-1 and J is TRBJ2-7; 15 nucleotides match TRBD2. Germline V lookup: CDR1 DFQATT, CDR2 SNEGSKA (reference sequence). V was pared by 0 bases and J by 6 bases, with 3 bases of the junction left unmatched. The CDR3 covers 15 residues.

V gene TRBV5-1 combines with J gene TRBJ1-6, with a possible D match to TRBD1 (6 bases). Germline CDR1 is SGHRS and CDR2 is YFSETQ. Trimming pared 0 bases from V and 6 bases from J, leaving 7 bases between. The CDR3 loop spans 14 amino acids. Here the CDR3 DNA reads TGCGCCAGCAGCTTGGAACAGGGTAATTCACCCCTCCACTTT. Amino acids: CASSLEQGNSPLHF.

This clonotype occurred a few times. The V and J genes are TRBV10-3 and TRBJ2-7; D gene uncertain. The V end lost 3 bases, the J end lost 6 bases, and 15 bases lay between the germline ends. Germline V gene lookup returns CDR1 ENHRY and CDR2 SYGVKD. The CDR3 sequence is 14 residues long. The CDR3 spells CAISDGRPPGEQYF. The CDR3 region has the DNA TGTGCCATCAGTGACGGAAGGCCCCCCGGCGAGCAGTACTTC.

The CDR3 is CASSQSGNQPQHF. The CDR3 bases are TGCGCCAGCAGCCAATCGGGCAATCAGCCCCAGCATTTT. This sequence joins TRBV5-1 and TRBJ1-5; unclear D gene. This CDR3 region has 13 residues. Per germline, CDR1 SGHRS and CDR2 YFSETQ. The germline V and J ends were trimmed by 4 bases and 2 bases, with 7 bases remaining between them.

This clonotype appeared a few times. This may be a read error, as it is one base from a much larger clone. This chain uses TRBV15 with TRBJ2-7; D tentatively fits TRBD1 or TRBD2 (5 bases each). CDR1 LNHNV and CDR2 YYDKDF come from the germline V gene (reference sequence). CDR3 length: 13 residues. Trimming pared 0 bases from V and 9 bases from J, leaving 12 bases between. The CDR3: CATSRDRGHGQYF. The CDR3 DNA is TGTGCCACCAGCAGAGATCGGGGCCACGGGCAGTACTTC.

This clonotype was detected many times. This sequence joins TRBV10-1 and TRBJ2-3, with D perhaps given as TRBD1 or TRBD2 (5 bases each). V lost 8 bases, J lost 3 bases, and 15 bases lay in between. The CDR3 has 14 residues. CDR1 is WNHNN and CDR2 is SYGVQD in the germline V gene (reference sequence). CDR3 in amino acids: CASGTPGGTDTQYF. The CDR3 DNA is TGCGCCAGCGGGACCCCGGGTGGAACAGATACGCAGTATTTT.

CDR3 sequence: CASSLLGQGIQETQYF. The CDR3 DNA is TGTGCCAGCAGCTTACTCGGACAGGGGATACAAGAGACCCAGTACTTC. V gene TRBV7-8 combines with J gene TRBJ2-1; TRBD1 aligns across 9 bases. Near its end, the DNA agrees better with TRBJ2-5, so the J call may be wrong. The CDR3 has 16 amino acids. CDR1 and CDR2 (germline): SGHVS, FQNEAQ.

The sample holds many counts of this clonotype. V is TRBV12-3 or TRBV12-4 and J is TRBJ2-3; D may be TRBD2 (5 bases). V shed 2 bases and J shed 6 bases, with 15 bases lying between them. This CDR3 has 15 amino acids. DNA for the CDR3: TGTGCCAGCAGTTTACGTCGCCCCGGGGTGGATACGCAGTATTTT. Its translation is CASSLRRPGVDTQYF.

This clonotype was recorded at least ten times. CDR3 DNA sequence: TGCAGTGCTAGAGATCTCGGGGGCTCCCAATCTAACTATGGCTACACCTTC. This gives the protein CSARDLGGSQSNYGYTF. The rearrangement uses TRBV20-1 and TRBJ1-2; weak D call: TRBD1 (6 bases). Germline loops: CDR1 DFQATT, CDR2 SNEGSKA (reference sequence). Deletions cut 0 bases from V and 0 bases from J, with 17 bases between. This CDR3 has 17 amino acids.

In this sample, this clonotype turned up many times. The J gene is TRBJ2-6, the V gene TRBV11-2, with D perhaps TRBD1 (6 bases). The germline V gene has CDR1 SGHAT and CDR2 FQNNGV. The CDR3 contains 18 residues. V lost 1 base, J lost 0 bases, and 13 bases lay in between. CDR3 residues: CASSLGTYRVSGANVLTF. The CDR3 region has the DNA TGTGCCAGCAGCTTAGGAACCTACAGGGTCTCTGGGGCCAACGTCCTGACTTTC.

This clonotype was counted at least ten times. This rearrangement joins TRBV18 to TRBJ1-4; D ambiguous. The V end lost 2 bases, the J end lost 8 bases, and 9 bases lay between the germline ends. This CDR3 is 13 amino acids long. Germline V lookup: CDR1 KGHSH, CDR2 LQKENI. The CDR3 region is CASSPANEEKLFF. CDR3 sequence (DNA): TGTGCCAGCTCACCAGCAAATGAGGAAAAACTGTTTTTT.

This clonotype was observed many times. This chain links TRBV12-3 or TRBV12-4 with TRBJ1-1; D ambiguous. This CDR3 has 11 amino acids. Trimming removed 6 bases from V and 3 bases from J, with 5 bases in between. CDR3 protein: CASRLDTEAFF. The CDR3 DNA follows: TGTGCCAGCAGGCTGGACACTGAAGCTTTCTTT.

This clonotype was seen more than once but under ten times. The J gene is TRBJ1-6, the V gene TRBV29-1; 7 nucleotides line up with TRBD1. The CDR3 runs to 16 residues. CDR1 and CDR2 (germline): SQVTM, ANQGSEA. V was pared by 5 bases and J by 0 bases, with 7 bases of the junction left unmatched. In DNA form, the CDR3 reads TGCAGCGTTAAGGGACAGCCGAGCTCCTATAATTCACCCCTCCACTTT. Residues: CSVKGQPSSYNSPLHF. Together with reference TRBV29-1 and TRBJ1-6, the CDR3 gives the full variable domain: SAVISQKPSRDICQRGTSLTIQCQVDSQVTMMFWYRQQPGQSLTLIATANQGSEATYESGFVIDKFPISRPNLTFSTLTVSNMSPEDSSIYLCSVKGQPSSYNSPLHFGNGTRLTVT.

The CDR3 loop is CASSFVREDTQYF. CDR3 nucleotides: TGTGCCAGCAGCTTCGTCAGGGAAGATACGCAGTATTTT. V is TRBV11-2 and J is TRBJ2-3; TRBD1 is a possible D gene (5 bases). Germline V gene data show CDR1 as SGHAT and CDR2 as FQNNGV. This CDR3 has 13 residues. Trimming removed 3 bases from V and 5 bases from J, with 9 bases in between. Full variable domain (remainder filled in from reference TRBV11-2 and TRBJ2-3): EAGVAQSPRYKIIEKRQSVAFWCNPISGHATLYWYQQILGQGPKLLIQFQNNGVVDDSQLPKDRFSAERLKGVDSTLKIQPAKLEDSAVYLCASSFVREDTQYFGPGTRLTVL.

This clonotype was observed many times. This chain joins TRBV28 and TRBJ1-5; a possible D gene is TRBD1 (6 bases). The germline gives CDR1 MDHEN, CDR2 SYDVKM. V gave up 5 bases and J gave up 4 bases, with 12 bases separating them. The CDR3 extends over 14 amino acids. The DNA of the CDR3 is TGTGCCAGCAGTCCCGGACAGAATAATCAGCCCCAGCATTTT. It is translated as CASSPGQNNQPQHF.

This clonotype was detected many times. V is TRBV29-1 and J is TRBJ2-6, with D hard to call. This CDR3 contains 14 residues. Per the germline V gene, CDR1 is SQVTM and CDR2 is ANQGSEA. V was pared by 2 bases and J by 0 bases, with 5 bases between. The DNA of the CDR3 is TGCAGCGTTGAATCCGGCTCTGGGGCCAACGTCCTGACTTTC. It yields the protein CSVESGSGANVLTF.

This clonotype was seen many times. J is TRBJ1-2 and V is TRBV20-1, with D unresolved. The V end was cut by 5 bases, the J end by 3 bases, with 7 bases between. The CDR3 runs 11 residues. CDR1 is DFQATT, CDR2 SNEGSKA, per germline (reference sequence). CDR3 DNA sequence: TGCAGTGCTCCCCTAGACTATGGCTACACCTTC. Amino acid sequence: CSAPLDYGYTF.

This clonotype was seen at least ten times. This chain uses TRBV10-3 with TRBJ1-1; D might be TRBD1 (5 bases). V lost 2 bases and J 6 bases, leaving 10 bases between the germline ends. The germline V gene has CDR1 ENHRY and CDR2 SYGVKD. The CDR3 contains 13 residues. CDR3 bases: TGTGCCATCAGTGAGCCCGGGGGGGCTGAAGCTTTCTTT. Its protein is CAISEPGGAEAFF.

CDR3 nucleotides: TGCGCCAGCAGTGAGTCCCATTATCAGCCCCAGCATTTT. This codes for CASSESHYQPQHF. This chain uses TRBV10-1 with TRBJ1-5; D gene ambiguous. The CDR3 is 13 amino acids. V lost 0 bases to trimming and J lost 5 bases, with 5 bases between them. In germline, CDR1 is WNHNN, CDR2 SYGVQD (reference sequence).

Only one count was recorded for this clonotype. The chain couples TRBV12-3 or TRBV12-4 to TRBJ2-3; 8 bases map to TRBD1. The V and J ends lost 6 bases and 1 base, in that order; junction bases with no gene match: 6. CDR3 size: 15 residues. The chain's CDR3 is CASRGWGQGTDTQYF. CDR3 DNA: TGTGCCAGCAGGGGATGGGGACAGGGCACAGATACGCAGTATTTT.

This clonotype was observed at least ten times. This sequence joins TRBV6-1 and TRBJ1-1; D possibly corresponds to TRBD1 (5 bases). The CDR3 runs to 13 residues. Germline V gene data show CDR1 as MNHNS and CDR2 as SASEGT. V was cut by 6 bases and J by 1 base, with 9 bases left in between. The CDR3 DNA sequence: TGTGCCAGCAGACGGACACAGAACACTGAAGCTTTCTTT. It translates to CASRRTQNTEAFF.